A selection of T cell receptor beta chains follows, all from one sample in a study of tumor-infiltrating lymphocytes in primary liver carcinoma. TCRdb fed the multiplex PCR reads into MiXCR, producing one record per CDR3 protein. The table has about 22,000 distinct CDR3 sequences, 80% seen once; the top ten hold 35% to 45%. Sample: liver tumor tissue from sampling region 2. The receptor set was obtained from a young woman with primary liver carcinoma and hepatitis B virus infection. Both conserved end residues are part of each CDR3. Each record gives: J gene, D gene, clone size, V gene, CDR3 protein, CDR3 DNA. A D gene is named only where the DNA matches it firmly. Part of the rows lack a size; the others show once, few, many or a class for expanded clones.

TRBJ2-2	TRBD1	once	TRBV4-2	CASSQVFLGQEPTQNTGELFF	TGTGCCAGCAGCCAAGTATTTCTCGGACAGGAGCCGACACAGAACACCGGGGAGCTGTTTTTT
TRBJ2-7	TRBD2	NA	TRBV7-2	CASSLPSGIYKQYF	TGTGCCAGCAGCTTACCTAGCGGGATTTACAAGCAGTACTTC
TRBJ2-6	TRBD2	NA	TRBV6-2/TRBV6-3	CTSQDPPAGGYGGANVLTF	TGTACTAGCCAAGACCCCCCAGCGGGAGGTTATGGTGGAGCCAACGTCCTGACTTTC
TRBJ1-4	NA	NA	TRBV11-2	CTSSLFQRSTNEKLFF	TGTACCAGCAGCTTGTTTCAGAGGTCAACTAATGAAAAACTGTTTTTT
TRBJ2-5	TRBD2	few	TRBV5-1	CASNLAPTSASGLWEKRVTQYF	TGCGCCAGTAACTTGGCCCCGACCAGCGCTAGCGGGTTGTGGGAGAAGAGAGTGACCCAGTACTTC
TRBJ2-5	NA	NA	TRBV10-3	CDTCESATRQETQYF	TGTGACACCTGTGAGTCGGCTACCAGACAAGAGACCCAGTACTTC
TRBJ1-5	NA	few	TRBV5-5	CASSLDAQPQHF	TGTGCCAGCAGTTTGGATGCTCAGCCCCAGCATTTT
TRBJ2-5	NA	NA	TRBV29-1	CGIETGREVRETQYF	TGCGGCATTGAAACCGGAAGGGAAGTGAGGGAGACCCAGTACTTC
TRBJ2-3	NA	NA	TRBV11-2	CAGGARGPADTQYF	TGTGCCGGAGGGGCACGGGGGCCCGCAGATACGCAGTATTTT
TRBJ2-2	NA	NA	TRBV7-8	CASGLQGLSTGELFF	TGTGCCAGCGGCCTACAAGGACTCTCCACCGGGGAGCTGTTTTTT
TRBJ2-3	TRBD2	NA	TRBV4-3	CASSQEGHAGGPTDTQYF	TGCGCCAGCAGCCAAGAAGGTCATGCGGGAGGGCCTACAGATACGCAGTATTTT
TRBJ2-5	TRBD2	NA	TRBV28	CASSLRGGWGTQYF	TGTGCCAGCAGTTTACGCGGGGGTTGGGGGACCCAGTACTTC
TRBJ2-4	NA	NA	TRBV6-6	CVSSPLKNIQYF	TGTGTCAGTAGCCCCCTCAAAAACATTCAGTACTTC
TRBJ2-1	NA	NA	TRBV11-2	CASSLLAGKDEEFF	TGTGCCAGCAGCCTCTTAGCTGGAAAGGATGAGGAGTTCTTC
TRBJ2-5	NA	NA	TRBV11-3	CASSPTGDWETQYF	TGTGCCAGCAGCCCGACGGGAGATTGGGAGACCCAGTACTTC